Sequencing of this T cell receptor beta chain was carried out in a study of cytomegalovirus exposure and HLA in healthy donors. In the PCR, 60 Vbeta and 13 Jbeta primers were used. Clones were sequenced by immunoSEQ multiplex PCR, and TCRdb holds only the in-frame ones, with some missing. The repertoire shows around 140,000 clones; the top ten hold 0.75% to 1%. The germline V gene has CDR1 SGHRS and CDR2 YFSETQ. The length of the CDR3 is 16 residues. J was trimmed by 4 bases and V by 4 bases; bases with no gene match: 6. Sequencing was performed on PBMCs. The chain links TRBV5-1 to TRBJ2-1, with TRBD2 matching 12 bases. The TCR sequence derives from a male donor in good health and CMV-seronegative. Here the CDR3 DNA reads TGCGCCAGCAGCAGACTAGCGGGGGACGGTTACAATGAGCAGTTCTTC. Translated: CASSRLAGDGYNEQFF. The full variable domain, its missing parts supplied by reference TRBV5-1 and TRBJ2-1, is KAGVTQTPRYLIKTRGQQVTLSCSPISGHRSVSWYQQTPGQGLQFLFEYFSETQRNKGNFPGRFSGRQFSNSRSEMNVSTLELGDSALYLCASSRLAGDGYNEQFFGPGTRLTVL.